The entry below describes one T cell receptor (beta chain). This sample stems from a study of shared T cell receptors in the human thymus. Assay used: immunoSEQ multiplex PCR; TCRdb lists only in-frame clones, some missing. The data contain hundreds of thousands of clones, more than 75% of them singletons. The CDR3 is 20 residues long. Trimming removed 0 bases at V and 3 bases at J, with 23 bases between. Germline V gene data show CDR1 as SGHAT and CDR2 as FQNNGV. A further study also used this sample, focusing on human thymus T cells. From that paper: The thymus was resected at corrective cardiac surgery. Gene usage for V and J segments appeared biased in thymic and blood repertoires. Reports from related research described highly overlapping thymic repertoires among unrelated individuals.

Sequenced material: thymocytes. The origin of this receptor is a boy under two years old with a congenital heart defect. The chain joins TRBV11-2 to TRBJ1-4; a weak D match, TRBD1 (6 bases). CDR3 sequence: CASSLDSYRVLGGANEKLFF. Here the CDR3 DNA reads TGTGCCAGCAGCTTAGACTCCTACAGGGTCCTGGGTGGAGCTAATGAAAAACTGTTTTTT.